Included here is one T cell receptor (beta chain) sequence, with context. Its target is unknown. Data came from immunoSEQ multiplex PCR; TCRdb stores just in-frame clones and leaves some out. The sample has 10,000 or so clones; 80% to 85% are singletons. The V end lost 1 base, the J end lost 6 bases, and 10 bases lay between the germline ends. CDR3 length equals 12 residues. From germline, CDR1 is GTSNPN and CDR2 SVGIG (reference sequence). The sample comes from a study of chemoradiotherapy in HPV16-positive cancers. Study results and limitations: Better recurrence-free survival went with HPV-responsive T-cell expansion in HPV16-positive patients.

This chain uses TRBV30 with TRBJ2-7, with D possibly TRBD1 on 5 matching bases. The clonotype was recovered from a human donor with HPV-associated anogenital cancer. The specimen was tumor tissue, collected from a patient who underwent chemoradiotherapy. The DNA for the CDR3 is TGTGCCTGGAGTGGTGGACACGCCGAGCAGTACTTC. Amino acid sequence: CAWSGGHAEQYF.